This T cell receptor (beta chain) was documented in a study of T cells in Graves' hyperthyroidism and ophthalmopathy (dated by TCRdb to about 2019). Broadly, across the study: Peripheral blood samples were taken at the time of initial diagnosis, prior to any treatment. A discovery cohort of roughly 100 patients, 43 with Graves' ophthalmopathy and about 58 with stable Graves' hyperthyroidism, was used to find distinguishing TCR V-J signatures. Prospective prediction of ophthalmopathy was tested in an independent validation cohort of approximately 19 hyperthyroidism patients and 17 patients who later progressed to ophthalmopathy. The roughly 91 discovery patients were randomly divided into training and test sets at a 7:3 ratio. The study also compared thyroid tissue and blood T-cell repertoires from several Graves' hyperthyroidism patients. After blood sampling, hyperthyroidism patients were treated with methimazole at a starting dose of 30 mg daily, and ophthalmopathy patients were treated with high-dose intravenous methylprednisolone. TCR Vbeta CDR3 sequencing of 140 or so peripheral blood samples (43 ophthalmopathy, approximately 80 hyperthyroidism and about 17 progressor patients) is reported in the paper.

There are a few counts of this clonotype. Its antigen specificity is not known. Base-call qualities are not available, and no considerably larger clone is one nucleotide away. Graves' hyperthyroidism was defined as stable when no progression to ophthalmopathy occurred over 18 months of follow-up. Hyperthyroidism patients were newly diagnosed, had a disease duration of under 2 months, and were aged 18 to 65 years. Patients with uncontrolled infections, other autoimmune diseases, pregnancy or lactation were excluded. Clinical symptoms, serum thyroxine and TRAb, thyroid ultrasound, and orbital computed tomography formed the basis for the diagnoses. Ficoll-Paque density gradient centrifugation was used to isolate PBMCs from 9.5 to 10 ml of fresh peripheral blood. Total RNA was extracted with Trizol reagent, and quality was checked on an Agilent 2100 Bioanalyzer. The TCR beta CDR3 regions were amplified from the RNA transcripts. The first round of RT-PCR for the TCR CDR3 was performed with the HTBI primer set and the Qiagen OneStep RT-PCR kit. A second multiplex PCR round built the libraries, followed by size selection and purification. Sequencing of the libraries was done on an Illumina HiSeq2000 using paired-end 100 bp reads. The original methods were these. SOAPnuke was used to process the raw data, with reads discarded if the reads contained adapters or uncalled bases, had a mean Phred below 15, or lacked an exact constant-primer or identifier match. High-quality paired reads were merged with COPE v1.2.5, and unique nucleotide sequences were defined as clonotypes. MiTCR v1.1 was used to align clonotypes to the IMGT TRBV, TRBD and TRBJ reference segments. Only V-J combinations with frequency above 0.0001, covering 99% to 99.2% of repertoires, were analysed. The TCS score was defined as F50 (clonal expansion) divided by E x V (chaos), with BLOSUM62-based TCRdist calculated between CDR3 peptides within each V-J. Welch's t-statistics and random forest reduced 500 to 550 V-J features to roughly 13, which were used in a naive Bayes classifier (R e1071). In TCRdb, the public reads were trimmed at Q25 with fastp and aligned with MiXCR, with productive beta chains retained. Each CDR3 protein appears once, grouped with its most common genes and DNA. These V and J calls derive from TCRdb rather than the authors' analysis. Counted in this sample were under 650,000 distinct CDR3 sequences; under 20% of them appeared once. 3.8% of the sample is taken by the ten largest.

Clipping removes 1 base from V and 2 bases from J, with 1 as the unmatched junction base count. From a lookup of the germline V gene, CDR1 and CDR2 are MGHRA and YSYEKL. The CDR3 contains 14 residues, cysteine and phenylalanine counted. The kept DNA is CDR3 alone, 42 bases in frame from the first base. The investigation overall reported the following: Most expanded thyroid clonotypes (frequency above 0.001) were also detected in blood, suggesting blood repertoires may reflect thyroid immune responses. In validation, the model predicted progression to ophthalmopathy a median of about 6.5 months before onset, with about 64% sensitivity and about 72% specificity. Sample size was not statistically predetermined, and blinding of investigators to group allocation was not performed. A 13 V-J signature model separated ophthalmopathy from stable hyperthyroidism, with 87.88% sensitivity and roughly 82% specificity in cross-validation and 80%/75% in testing.

Sequences were obtained from blood. The clonotype comes from a woman between 25 and 40 years old with Graves' hyperthyroidism. The receptor chain draws on TRBV4-1 and TRBJ1-1; a stretch of 7 junction bases matches TRBD1. At the DNA level, the sequence is TGCGCCAGCAGCCAAGGGGACAGAAACACTGAAGCTTTCTTT. Its translation is CASSQGDRNTEAFF.